Listed below are T cell receptor beta chains from one sample, sequenced in a study of cytotoxic CD8 clonotypes in ibrutinib-treated CLL. This table comes from immunoSEQ multiplex PCR, and its TCRdb copy is limited to in-frame clones, with some not included. The table records some 130,000 clones, about 78% of them present only once. Sequenced material: PBMCs, taken after 24 months of ibrutinib treatment. The receptor source for this set is a human donor with chronic lymphocytic leukemia. Both conserved end residues are part of each CDR3. D genes are given only for firm matches. Some rows have no size entry. The others give once, few or many, or a class for an expanded clone.

TRBD2	TRBV9	TRBJ2-3	once	TGTGCCAGCAACCTAGCGGGGGCTAGCACAGATACGCAGTATTTT	CASNLAGASTDTQYF
NA	TRBV7-2	TRBJ2-7	NA	TGTGCCAGCAGCCCGAGGCGGGGTTGGGTAAACGAGCAGTACTTC	CASSPRRGWVNEQYF
NA	TRBV28	TRBJ1-5	few	TGTGCCAGCACAGGGAGCAATCAGCCCCAGCATTTT	CASTGSNQPQHF
NA	TRBV6-5	TRBJ2-5	NA	TGTGCCAGCAGCACCCCCTGGGGACCTCAAGAGACCCAGTACTTC	CASSTPWGPQETQYF
NA	TRBV20-1	TRBJ2-3	few	TGCAGTGCTACCTTAAGGGATACGCAGTATTTT	CSATLRDTQYF
NA	TRBV5-1	TRBJ1-1	NA	TGCGCCAGCAGCTGGGGATCAGCGATGAACACTGAAGCTTTCTTT	CASSWGSAMNTEAFF
NA	TRBV5-1	TRBJ2-2	NA	TGCGCCAGCAGCTTGATGGGGTGGGGCACCGGGGAGCTGTTTTTT	CASSLMGWGTGELFF
NA	TRBV7-4	TRBJ1-1	NA	TGTGCCAGCAGCTTAGCGCTCGGGGCTGAAGCTTTCTTT	CASSLALGAEAFF
NA	TRBV6-4	TRBJ2-1	NA	TGTGCCAGCAGTGCCCACCCGGCGAGGACGGGGGCAAATGAGCAGTTCTTC	CASSAHPARTGANEQFF
TRBD2	TRBV7-2	TRBJ2-1	NA	TGTGCCAGCAGCTCACCAGCGGGGGGGGCTTACAATGAGCAGTTCTTC	CASSSPAGGAYNEQFF
TRBD2	TRBV9	TRBJ2-7	NA	TGTGCCAGCAGCGTAGGCGGGAGTGGCTACGAGCAGTACTTC	CASSVGGSGYEQYF
NA	TRBV7-9	TRBJ1-2	NA	TGTGCCAGCAGCCCACCCTGGGACACACTGGCTGGCTACACCTTC	CASSPPWDTLAGYTF